The next 27 T cell receptor beta chains were all read from a single sample in a study of cytomegalovirus exposure and HLA in healthy donors. The PCR employed 60 Vbeta primers together with 13 Jbeta primers. Data came from immunoSEQ multiplex PCR; TCRdb stores just in-frame clones and leaves some out. The sample lists roughly 100,000 clones, roughly 73% occurring once. The sequencing input was PBMCs. These TCRs come from a woman aged 40 to 49 in good health and CMV-seropositive.

V gene TRBV10-3 combines with J gene TRBJ2-3; D is ambiguous. With 10 bases removed from V and 0 bases from J, the gap between germline ends came to 17 bases. Germline V CDR1 and CDR2: ENHRY, SYGVKD. CDR3 length equals 15 residues. CDR3 DNA: TGTGCCAACGCCTTCGGTGGCGGCAGCACAGATACGCAGTATTTT. This translates into CANAFGGGSTDTQYF.

The rearrangement joins TRBV5-1 to TRBJ1-2; D gene ambiguous. The CDR3 is 17 residues long. The ends were cut back, 5 bases at V and 1 base at J, with 21 bases in the middle. Germline assignment: CDR1 SGHRS and CDR2 YFSETQ. The DNA for the CDR3 is TGCGCCAGCAGGCAAGAATGGACTAGTTCTTATAACTATGGCTACACCTTC. It codes for CASRQEWTSSYNYGYTF.

The chain joins TRBV28 to TRBJ1-5; maybe TRBD1 (5 bases). Germline-derived CDR1 and CDR2 are MDHEN and SYDVKM. This CDR3 spans 15 amino acids. V dropped 5 bases and J dropped 5 bases, with 16 bases sitting between them. In DNA, the CDR3 is TGTGCCAGCAGTCAGTGGGGCTATCAGGATCAGCCCCAGCATTTT. This translates into CASSQWGYQDQPQHF.

The chain is built from TRBV28 and TRBJ2-3; 7 positions match TRBD2. V gave up 2 bases and J gave up 2 bases; unmatched junction bases: 4. Germline assignment: CDR1 MDHEN and CDR2 SYDVKM. The CDR3 is 15 residues long. The CDR3 DNA follows: TGTGCCAGCAGTTTAACTAGCGTGGACACAGATACGCAGTATTTT. It encodes CASSLTSVDTDTQYF.

This clone came up once. The rearrangement links TRBV5-1 to TRBJ2-1; 11 bases map to TRBD2. The germline gives CDR1 SGHRS, CDR2 YFSETQ. The V and J ends lost 2 bases and 7 bases, in that order; junction bases with no gene match: 8. The CDR3 is 16 amino acids. In DNA, the CDR3 is TGCGCCAGCAGCTTCCAACTAGCGGGAGACCCTAATGAGCAGTTCTTC. It specifies CASSFQLAGDPNEQFF.

There are a few counts of this clone. V gene TRBV20-1 combines with J gene TRBJ2-1; D is unclear. V was pared by 0 bases and J by 9 bases, with 6 bases between. CDR3 length: 11 amino acids. CDR1 and CDR2 (germline): DFQATT, SNEGSKA (reference sequence). The CDR3 coding sequence is TGCAGTGCTAGAGAGCGCTTTGAGCAGTTCTTC. Residues: CSARERFEQFF.

This clone was seen a few times. The gene calls are TRBV2 and TRBJ1-2; 7 bases line up with TRBD1. The CDR3 runs 14 residues. CDR1 and CDR2 (germline): SNHLY, FYNNEI. Losses at the gene ends were 8 bases for V and 4 bases for J; bases not matched to a gene: 10. CDR3 sequence reads: CASGGRGRGYGYTF. CDR3 bases: TGTGCCAGCGGGGGAAGGGGGCGCGGCTATGGCTACACCTTC.

Note on this clone: Distinct nucleotide sequences in the sample also encode this CDR3. J is TRBJ1-2 and V is TRBV28; no clear D. CDR3 size: 13 residues. In germline, CDR1 is MDHEN, CDR2 SYDVKM. Between the trimmed V and J ends, which lost 6 bases and 2 bases, there was a span of 10 bases. CDR3 protein: CASSPAGNYGYTF. The CDR3 region has the DNA TGTGCCAGCAGCCCCGCCGGGAACTATGGCTACACCTTC.

In its sample, this clone was seen a few times. This chain links TRBV2 with TRBJ2-7; maybe TRBD2 (6 bases). This CDR3 is 14 amino acids long. Germline V gene data show CDR1 as SNHLY and CDR2 as FYNNEI. Between the trimmed V and J ends, which lost 5 bases and 6 bases, there was a span of 17 bases. The CDR3 DNA is TGTGCCAGCAGTAACACGGGGAGGAGAATCGAGCAGTACTTC. Translating gives CASSNTGRRIEQYF.

The chain recombines TRBV28 with TRBJ2-3, with TRBD1 matching 7 bases. This CDR3 is 18 amino acids long. The ends lost 3 bases at V and 3 bases at J; junction bases unmatched: 15. The germline V gene encodes CDR1 MDHEN and CDR2 SYDVKM. This CDR3 is CASSLRQGYGGRTDTQYF. The CDR3 DNA follows: TGTGCCAGCAGTTTGAGACAGGGCTATGGAGGACGTACAGATACGCAGTATTTT.

The chain couples TRBV2 to TRBJ1-2; tentative D call: TRBD1 (6 bases). Trimming took off 4 bases at V and 3 bases at J, with 18 bases between the two ends. The CDR3 loop spans 16 amino acids. Germline assignment: CDR1 SNHLY and CDR2 FYNNEI. The CDR3 coding sequence is TGTGCCAGCAGTGTATCGAAAATCAGGGGAGACTATGGCTACACCTTC. It translates to CASSVSKIRGDYGYTF.

This sequence joins TRBV5-1 and TRBJ2-4, with 8 positions matching TRBD1. CDR1 and CDR2 (germline): SGHRS, YFSETQ. J gave up 15 bases and V 2 bases, and 10 bases lay outside the gene matches. This CDR3 region has 13 residues. CDR3 coding DNA: TGCGCCAGCAGCTTCTCCTGGACAGGGTTTCGGTACTTC. Residues: CASSFSWTGFRYF.

This clone was detected once. This sequence joins TRBV18 and TRBJ1-1, with D hard to call. Germline V gene data show CDR1 as KGHSH and CDR2 as LQKENI. Trimming pared 2 bases from V and 1 base from J, leaving 11 bases between. This CDR3 contains 15 residues. The CDR3 region is CASSPYQARNTEAFF. The CDR3, as DNA: TGTGCCAGCTCACCATATCAGGCCAGGAACACTGAAGCTTTCTTT.

The V and J genes are TRBV25-1 and TRBJ1-1, with TRBD1 matching over 8 bases. V gave up 5 bases and J gave up 6 bases; unmatched junction bases: 8. Germline lookup yields CDR1 MGHDK and CDR2 SYGVNS. The length of the CDR3 is 14 residues. CDR3 loop: CASSKRTGRPEAFF. DNA for the CDR3: TGTGCCAGCAGTAAACGGACAGGGCGGCCTGAAGCTTTCTTT. The full variable domain, rest sourced from reference TRBV25-1 and TRBJ1-1, is EADIYQTPRYLVIGTGKKITLECSQTMGHDKMYWYQQDPGMELHLIHYSYGVNSTEKGDLSSESTVSRIRTEHFPLTLESARPSHTSQYLCASSKRTGRPEAFFGQGTRLTVV.

In this sample, this clone is medium-sized. V is TRBV5-6 and J is TRBJ2-7; tentative D call: TRBD2 (6 bases). The V and J ends lost 4 bases and 0 bases respectively, with 11 bases between them. Looked up from germline, CDR1 is SGHDT and CDR2 is YYEEEE. The CDR3 totals 14 residues. The CDR3 nucleotides are TGTGCCAGCAGCGTTAGCGGCTTCTCCTACGAGCAGTACTTC. Its protein is CASSVSGFSYEQYF.

The genes are TRBV11-1 and TRBJ1-1; tentative D call: TRBD1 (6 bases). With 5 bases removed from V and 10 bases from J, the gap between germline ends came to 29 bases. CDR1 SGHAT and CDR2 FQDESV come from the germline V gene (reference sequence). CDR3 size: 17 residues. The chain's CDR3 is CASSVSVLSTGRGVAFF. For the CDR3, the DNA is TGTGCCAGCAGCGTCTCGGTTCTATCGACAGGCCGGGGTGTAGCTTTCTTT.

This clone occurred a few times. The V gene is TRBV27, the J gene TRBJ2-5; 8 bases align to TRBD2. CDR3 size: 12 residues. CDR1 MNHEY and CDR2 SMNVEV come from the germline V gene (reference sequence). V was pared by 5 bases and J by 9 bases, with 5 bases of the junction left unmatched. As DNA, the CDR3 is TGTGCCAGCAGTCGGGAGGGGGGAGCCCAGTACTTC. Translating gives CASSREGGAQYF.

The chain joins TRBV5-4 to TRBJ2-1, with a tentative D call TRBD1 (5 bases). V dropped 1 base and J dropped 1 base, with 9 bases sitting between them. Germline V gives CDR1 SGHNT, CDR2 YYREEE (reference sequence). This CDR3 region has 15 residues. The CDR3 is CASSLRKGSYNEQFF. CDR3 bases: TGTGCCAGCAGCTTGAGGAAGGGGTCCTACAATGAGCAGTTCTTC.

The chain joins TRBV2 to TRBJ2-2; D gene unclear. The CDR3 sequence is 13 residues long. The germline CDR1 and CDR2 sequences are SNHLY and FYNNEI. V gave up 5 bases and J gave up 6 bases, with 10 bases separating them. CDR3 sequence (DNA): TGTGCCAGCAGTTCTTCAGTGGCCGGGGAGCTGTTTTTT. It encodes CASSSSVAGELFF.

The chain couples TRBV27 to TRBJ1-6; a possible D gene is TRBD1 (6 bases). The germline CDR1 and CDR2 sequences are MNHEY and SMNVEV (reference sequence). CDR3 length: 17 amino acids. Trimming stripped 3 bases from V and 0 bases from J, with 12 bases between. The CDR3 DNA sequence: TGTGCCAGCAGTTTCAGGACAGCTTCCTCCTATAATTCACCCCTCCACTTT. It specifies CASSFRTASSYNSPLHF.

This clone came up a few times. This rearrangement joins TRBV27 to TRBJ2-3; the match to TRBD2 covers 12 bases. The germline V gene encodes CDR1 MNHEY and CDR2 SMNVEV (reference sequence). The junction had 24 bases not matched to a gene; V was cut back by 7 bases and J by 1 base. The CDR3 has 22 residues. CDR3 nucleotides: TGTGCCAGCAAACCCCGACTAGCGGGAGAAGGGGAGATGTTTGTTGGCACAGATACGCAGTATTTT. Its protein is CASKPRLAGEGEMFVGTDTQYF.

V usage is TRBV7-2 and J usage is TRBJ2-2, with 7 positions matching TRBD1. CDR3 size: 13 residues. In germline, CDR1 is SGHTA, CDR2 FQGNSA. V was clipped by 5 bases and J by 7 bases; unmatched bases: 4. The CDR3 sequence: CASSRQGHGELFF. The CDR3 bases are TGTGCCAGCAGCAGACAGGGACACGGGGAGCTGTTTTTT.

The genes are TRBV21-1 and TRBJ2-5; the table's D call of TRBD1 was not tested on the DNA. TRBV21-1 is a pseudogene segment. The CDR3 is 15 residues long. CDR3 nucleotides: TGTGCCAGCACCTCATTTGGGACAATCCACGAGACCCAGTACTTC. Translating gives CASTSFGTIHETQYF.

The chain uses TRBV5-1 and TRBJ2-2, with TRBD2 matching 10 bases. CDR3 length: 18 amino acids. The V and J ends lost 0 bases and 4 bases, in that order; junction bases with no gene match: 9. Germline lookup yields CDR1 SGHRS and CDR2 YFSETQ. As DNA, the CDR3 is TGCGCCAGCAGCTTGGTCGGGACTAGCGAGCCAGGCACCGGGGAGCTGTTTTTT. Protein product: CASSLVGTSEPGTGELFF.

V is TRBV7-9 and J is TRBJ1-1; D is unresolved. CDR1 and CDR2 (germline): SEHNR, FQNEAQ (reference sequence). The CDR3 totals 14 residues. V lost 1 base and J 4 bases, leaving 10 bases between the germline ends. The CDR3 region is CASSLDFQVTEAFF. The CDR3 nucleotides are TGTGCCAGCAGCTTAGACTTCCAGGTCACTGAAGCTTTCTTT.

This chain uses TRBV10-3 with TRBJ1-1; 7 positions agree with TRBD1. V dropped 2 bases and J dropped 8; count of bases not matched to a gene: 23. Germline V gene data show CDR1 as ENHRY and CDR2 as SYGVKD. The CDR3 has 19 amino acids. The CDR3 is CAISERGPLGPVAEKEAFF. The CDR3 region has the DNA TGTGCCATCAGTGAGAGGGGGCCACTCGGTCCGGTGGCCGAGAAGGAAGCTTTCTTT.

The rearrangement links TRBV9 to TRBJ2-7, with TRBD2 matching over 9 bases. The CDR3 extends over 14 amino acids. J lost 2 bases, V lost 4 bases, and 4 bases had no gene match. Looked up from germline, CDR1 is SGDLS and CDR2 is YYNGEE. The DNA for the CDR3 is TGTGCCAGCAGCAACCAGCGGGGGGCCTACGAGCAGTACTTC. Translation: CASSNQRGAYEQYF.